This T cell receptor (beta chain) was sequenced in a study of T cell responses to AZD1222 COVID-19 vaccine. The study, taken as a whole, reports: The donor cohort was predominantly white British with a female majority, and clonal diversity may have been underestimated. Only five or six AZD1222 recipients were seropositive at baseline. Close to half of spike-specific TCRs reportedly recognize unmutated variant regions.

Using immunoSEQ multiplex PCR, the repertoire was profiled, and TCRdb retains in-frame clones only, with some absent. The top ten hold roughly 1.5% of the sample, which has over 120,000 clones, approximately 90% seen once. Of note for this clone: Antigen specificity is unknown.

Pooled together were second doses at about 4 or about 12 weeks. Germline CDR1 reads KGHSH; CDR2 reads LQKENI. The CDR3 extends over 13 amino acids. The V gene lost 3 bases and the J gene lost 6 bases, with 11 bases spanning the gap. The sequence was collected from an adult who received the AZD1222 COVID-19 vaccine. The chain has TRBV18 and TRBJ1-2; D unclear. The sequencing used peripheral blood, collected 28 days after the second AZD1222 dose. The CDR3 loop is CASSPRQEDGYTF. The CDR3 bases are TGTGCCAGCTCACCGAGGCAGGAAGATGGCTACACCTTC.